The TCR beta chain under discussion was sequenced for a study of shared clonotypes between healthy human individuals. Assay: immunoSEQ multiplex PCR; the TCRdb copy retains only in-frame clones and omits some. The sample shows roughly 380,000 clones, 95% to 97% of them seen only once. The germline V and J ends were trimmed by 6 bases and 2 bases, with 14 bases remaining between them. CDR1 is ENHRY and CDR2 is SYGVKD in the germline V gene. CDR3 length: 14 residues. This chain connects TRBV10-3 to TRBJ2-7, with D tentatively TRBD2 (6 bases). The receptor comes from a man aged 25 to 45 in good health. The source material was memory CD8+ T cells sorted from blood. Subset described: CD45RO+ cells pooled with CCR7-negative TemRA cells. Written as DNA, the CDR3 is TGTGCCATCAGACCTGGGGAGGAAACCTACGAGCAGTACTTC. This sequence encodes CAIRPGEETYEQYF.